This T cell receptor (beta chain) was obtained from a study of Graves' ophthalmopathy and Graves' hyperthyroidism. Moderately to severely active ophthalmopathy under 3 months, CAS at least 3, NOSPECS at least 4. Other autoimmune diseases, uncontrolled infections, pregnancy or lactation excluded patients from enrollment. On this clonotype itself: Its antigen is as yet unknown.

Study results and caveats: The authors also found most expanded thyroid clonotypes above 0.001 frequency in blood. An approximately 80% specificity and around 90% sensitivity were achieved by a 13-signature model that separated ophthalmopathy from stable hyperthyroidism.

TCR beta CDR3 regions were amplified from RNA transcripts. Investigators did first-round RT-PCR with HTBI primers, then second-round multiplex PCR. TCRdb ran MiXCR on the multiplex PCR reads and lists one entry per CDR3 protein. Here the sample spans 150,000 to 200,000 distinct CDR3 sequences, just under 40% being singletons. V was cut by 4 bases and J by 2 bases, with 17 bases left in between. The CDR3 contains 15 residues. In germline, CDR1 is GTSNPN, CDR2 SVGIG (reference sequence). J is TRBJ1-1 and V is TRBV30, with a weak D call TRBD1 (6 bases). The clonotype was recovered from a man aged 25-40 years with Graves' ophthalmopathy. The sequencing input was peripheral blood. Here the CDR3 reads CAWTPLRGRNTEAFF. The CDR3 bases are TGTGCCTGGACCCCTCTTCGGGGGCGTAACACTGAAGCTTTCTTT. Based on the CDR3 plus reference TRBV30 and TRBJ1-1, the full variable domain is SQTIHQWPATLVQPVGSPLSLECTVEGTSNPNLYWYRQAAGRGLQLLFYSVGIGQISSEVPQNLSASRPQDRQFILSSKKLLLSDSGFYLCAWTPLRGRNTEAFFGQGTRLTVV.